The sequence of this T cell receptor beta chain was determined in a study of blood T cells in healthy people across ages. A second PCR of about 7 to 12 cycles used a sample-barcoded 5' primer and a J-beta primer mix. TCRdb passed the 5' RACE reads through MiXCR, listing each CDR3 protein once. The table has over a million distinct CDR3 sequences, about 42% seen once. The CDR3 spans 14 residues. V shed 1 base and J shed 2 bases, with 12 bases lying between them. Looked up from germline, CDR1 is DFQATT and CDR2 is SNEGSKA (reference sequence). The sequence was obtained from a woman between 18 and 29 years old in good health. The sample taken for sequencing was blood. V is TRBV20-1 and J is TRBJ2-7, with D perhaps TRBD2 (6 bases). CDR3 residues: CSARGYKRAYEQYF. CDR3 bases: TGCAGTGCTAGAGGTTATAAGCGGGCCTACGAGCAGTACTTC.